This T cell receptor beta chain comes out of a study of human T cells and chemical hapten exposure. TCRdb reprocessed the RACE reads via MiXCR and lists one record per CDR3 protein. The data hold tens of thousands of distinct CDR3 sequences, with roughly a tenth observed a single time. Looked up from germline, CDR1 is SGHTA and CDR2 is FQGNSA. V was pared by 0 bases and J by 0 bases, with 11 bases between. The CDR3 extends over 16 amino acids. Time point here: patch test 1, 2 weeks after DPC sensitization. The treatment was: therapeutic diphenylcyclopropenone sensitization with weekly scalp DPC. This clonotype was counted between two and nine times.

The source material was whole blood, sampled in connection with sensitization to the hapten diphenylcyclopropenone (DPC). The clonotype originates from a woman between 35 and 50 years old with alopecia areata. Some clones in this sample may be carry-over from other donors' samples. V is TRBV7-2 and J is TRBJ2-5, with D tentatively TRBD1 (5 bases). CDR3: CASSLAVGPDQETQYF. The DNA for the CDR3 is TGTGCCAGCAGCTTAGCAGTGGGGCCGGACCAAGAGACCCAGTACTTC.